This T cell receptor beta chain was profiled in a study of CD8 T cells in ankylosing spondylitis. This clonotype was seen at least ten times. TCRdb re-derived calls from the 5' RACE reads in MiXCR, one entry per CDR3 protein. The profile shows roughly 100,000 distinct CDR3 sequences, about 7.7% of them singletons. This TCR was recovered from a male donor with ankylosing spondylitis or in good health (not recorded which). The specimen was blood, either unsorted or a sorted T cell fraction (not recorded which).

CDR3 coding DNA: TGTGCCAGCAGCTCCAGAGGTGAGCAGTTCTTC. Translating gives CASSSRGEQFF. The chain joins TRBV7-9 to TRBJ2-1; D gene unclear. V gave up 4 bases and J gave up 9 bases, with 7 bases separating them. This CDR3 region has 11 residues. From germline, CDR1 is SEHNR and CDR2 FQNEAQ (reference sequence).